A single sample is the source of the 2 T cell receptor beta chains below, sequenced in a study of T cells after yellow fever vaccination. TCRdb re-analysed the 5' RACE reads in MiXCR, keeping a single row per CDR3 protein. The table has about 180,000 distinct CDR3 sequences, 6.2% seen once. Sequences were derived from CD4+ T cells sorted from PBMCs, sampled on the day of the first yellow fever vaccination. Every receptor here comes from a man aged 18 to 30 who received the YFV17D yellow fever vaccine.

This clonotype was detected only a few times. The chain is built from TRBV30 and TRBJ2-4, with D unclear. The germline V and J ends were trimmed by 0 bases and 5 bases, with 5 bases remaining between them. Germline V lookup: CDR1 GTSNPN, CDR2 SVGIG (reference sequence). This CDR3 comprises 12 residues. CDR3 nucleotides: TGTGCCTGGAGTGTTGCGGAAAACATTCAGTACTTC. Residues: CAWSVAENIQYF. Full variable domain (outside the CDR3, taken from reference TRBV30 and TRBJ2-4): SQTIHQWPATLVQPVGSPLSLECTVEGTSNPNLYWYRQAAGRGLQLLFYSVGIGQISSEVPQNLSASRPQDRQFILSSKKLLLSDSGFYLCAWSVAENIQYFGAGTRLSVL.

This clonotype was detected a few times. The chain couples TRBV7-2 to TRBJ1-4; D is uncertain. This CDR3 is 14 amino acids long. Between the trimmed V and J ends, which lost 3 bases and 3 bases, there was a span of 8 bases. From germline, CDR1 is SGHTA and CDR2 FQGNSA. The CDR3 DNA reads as TGTGCCAGCAGCTTTCAGTCTTCTAATGAAAAACTGTTTTTT. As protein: CASSFQSSNEKLFF. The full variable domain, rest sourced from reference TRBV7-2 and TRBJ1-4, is GAGVSQSPSNKVTEKGKDVELRCDPISGHTALYWYRQSLGQGLEFLIYFQGNSAPDKSGLPSDRFSAERTGGSVSTLTIQRTQQEDSAVYLCASSFQSSNEKLFFGSGTQLSVL.